This T cell receptor beta chain is drawn from a study of blood T cell repertoires in COVID-19. The CDR3 consists of 17 residues. The V gene end was trimmed by 0 bases and the J gene end by 6 bases; junction bases not matched to a gene: 12. Per germline, CDR1 LGHNA and CDR2 YNFKEQ. Method: immunoSEQ multiplex PCR; TCRdb's copy keeps in-frame clones and lacks some. The data contain 95,000 to 110,000 clones, roughly 83% of them seen just once; the ten biggest clones take up approximately 4%. The sequencing sample was made of peripheral blood. The clonotype was recovered from a human donor in a cohort sampled during active COVID-19. The chain couples TRBV4-2 to TRBJ1-2, with 8 bases matching TRBD1. CDR3 in DNA: TGTGCCAGCAGCCAAGATATTACAACGGCAGGGGGCGATGGCTACACCTTC. Its translation: CASSQDITTAGGDGYTF.